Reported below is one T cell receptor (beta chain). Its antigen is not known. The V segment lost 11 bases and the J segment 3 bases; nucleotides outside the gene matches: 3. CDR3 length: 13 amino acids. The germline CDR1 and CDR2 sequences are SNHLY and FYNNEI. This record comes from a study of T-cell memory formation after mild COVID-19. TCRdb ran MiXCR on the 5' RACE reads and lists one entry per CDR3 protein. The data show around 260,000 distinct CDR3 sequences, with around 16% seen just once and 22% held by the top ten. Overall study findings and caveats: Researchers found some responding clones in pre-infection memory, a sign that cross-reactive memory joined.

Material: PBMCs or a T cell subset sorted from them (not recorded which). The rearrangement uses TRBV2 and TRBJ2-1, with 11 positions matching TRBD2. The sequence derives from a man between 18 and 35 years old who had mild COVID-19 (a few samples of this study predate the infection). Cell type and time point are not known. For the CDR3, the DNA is TGTGCCGGGACTAGCGGAGTCTACAATGAGCAGTTCTTC. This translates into CAGTSGVYNEQFF.